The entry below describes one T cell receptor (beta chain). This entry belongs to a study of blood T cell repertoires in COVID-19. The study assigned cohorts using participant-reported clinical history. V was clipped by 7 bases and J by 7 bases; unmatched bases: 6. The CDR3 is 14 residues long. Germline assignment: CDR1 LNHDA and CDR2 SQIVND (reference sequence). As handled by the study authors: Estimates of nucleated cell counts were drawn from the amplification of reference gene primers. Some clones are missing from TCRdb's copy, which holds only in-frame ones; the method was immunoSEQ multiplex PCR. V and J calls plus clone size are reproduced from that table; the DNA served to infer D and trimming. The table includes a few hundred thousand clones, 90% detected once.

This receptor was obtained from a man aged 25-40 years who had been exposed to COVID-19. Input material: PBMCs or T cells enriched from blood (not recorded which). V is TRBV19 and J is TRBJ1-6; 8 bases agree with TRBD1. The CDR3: CASNIGQGNSPLHF. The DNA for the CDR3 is TGTGCCAGTAATATCGGACAGGGCAATTCACCCCTCCACTTT.